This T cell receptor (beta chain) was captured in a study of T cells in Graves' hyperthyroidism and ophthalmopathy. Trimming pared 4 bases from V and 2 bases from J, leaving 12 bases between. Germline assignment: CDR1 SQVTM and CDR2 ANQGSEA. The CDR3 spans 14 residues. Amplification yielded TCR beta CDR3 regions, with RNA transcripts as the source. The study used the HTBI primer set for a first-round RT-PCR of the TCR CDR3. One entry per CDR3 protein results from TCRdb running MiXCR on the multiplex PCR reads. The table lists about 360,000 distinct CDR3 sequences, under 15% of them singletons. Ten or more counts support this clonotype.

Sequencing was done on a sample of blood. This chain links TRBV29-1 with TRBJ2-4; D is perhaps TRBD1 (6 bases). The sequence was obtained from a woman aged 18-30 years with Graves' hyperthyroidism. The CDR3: CSVVTGLTKNIQYF. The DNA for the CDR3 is TGCAGCGTTGTGACAGGTCTAACCAAAAACATTCAGTACTTC. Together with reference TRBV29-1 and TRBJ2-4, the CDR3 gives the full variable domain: SAVISQKPSRDICQRGTSLTIQCQVDSQVTMMFWYRQQPGQSLTLIATANQGSEATYESGFVIDKFPISRPNLTFSTLTVSNMSPEDSSIYLCSVVTGLTKNIQYFGAGTRLSVL.